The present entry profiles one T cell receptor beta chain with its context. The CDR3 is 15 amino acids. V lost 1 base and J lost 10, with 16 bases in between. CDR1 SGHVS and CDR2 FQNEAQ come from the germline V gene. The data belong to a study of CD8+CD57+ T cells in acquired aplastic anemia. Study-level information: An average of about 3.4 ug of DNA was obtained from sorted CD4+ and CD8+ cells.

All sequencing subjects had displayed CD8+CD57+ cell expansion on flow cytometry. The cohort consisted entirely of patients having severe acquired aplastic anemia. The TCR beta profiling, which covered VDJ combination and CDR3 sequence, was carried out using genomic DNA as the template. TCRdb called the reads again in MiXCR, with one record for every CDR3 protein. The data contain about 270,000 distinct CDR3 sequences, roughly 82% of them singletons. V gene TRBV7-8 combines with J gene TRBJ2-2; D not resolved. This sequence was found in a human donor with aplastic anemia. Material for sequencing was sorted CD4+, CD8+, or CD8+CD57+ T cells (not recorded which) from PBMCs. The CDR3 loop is CASSLVSANDQELFF. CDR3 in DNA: TGTGCCAGCAGCTTAGTTTCTGCTAATGACCAGGAGCTGTTTTTT.